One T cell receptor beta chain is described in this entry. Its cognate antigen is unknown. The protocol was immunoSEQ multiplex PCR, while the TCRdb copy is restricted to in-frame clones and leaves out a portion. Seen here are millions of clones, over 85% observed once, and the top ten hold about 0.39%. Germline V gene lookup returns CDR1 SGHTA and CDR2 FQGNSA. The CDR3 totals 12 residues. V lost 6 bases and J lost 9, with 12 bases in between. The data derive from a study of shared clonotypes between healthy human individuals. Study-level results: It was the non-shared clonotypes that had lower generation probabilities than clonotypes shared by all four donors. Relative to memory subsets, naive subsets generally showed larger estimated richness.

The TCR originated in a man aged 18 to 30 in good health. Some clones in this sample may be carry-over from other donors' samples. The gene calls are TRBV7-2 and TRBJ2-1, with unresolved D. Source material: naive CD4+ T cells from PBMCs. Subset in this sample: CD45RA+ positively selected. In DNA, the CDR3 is TGTGCCAGCAGATCCCTAGGGCCTGAGCAGTTCTTC. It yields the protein CASRSLGPEQFF.